The 22 T cell receptor beta chains below come from one sample, sequenced in a study of shared clonotypes between healthy human individuals. Sequencing used immunoSEQ multiplex PCR; TCRdb keeps in-frame clones, though not all of them. The sample lists about 450,000 clones; approximately 79% were seen once. Sequencing input: PBMCs. All receptors derive from a woman in her forties in good health. Some clones in this sample may be carry-over from other donors' samples.

J is TRBJ2-3 and V is TRBV25-1; no definite D call. This CDR3 comprises 15 residues. Germline V gene data show CDR1 as MGHDK and CDR2 as SYGVNS. Trimming shortened V by 1 base and J by 0 bases, and 8 bases separated the two germline ends. CDR3 sequence reads: CASSELSFSTDTQYF. In nucleotides, the CDR3 is TGTGCCAGCAGTGAATTGTCTTTTAGCACAGATACGCAGTATTTT.

The chain uses TRBV28 and TRBJ1-5; D unclear. In germline, CDR1 is MDHEN, CDR2 SYDVKM. CDR3 length: 16 amino acids. V lost 5 bases and J lost 0, with 14 bases in between. The CDR3 is CASSPRGYNSNQPQHF. The CDR3 DNA reads TGTGCCAGCAGTCCACGCGGCTATAATAGCAATCAGCCCCAGCATTTT.

This sequence joins TRBV10-3 and TRBJ2-5; D remains ambiguous. CDR1 ENHRY and CDR2 SYGVKD come from the germline V gene. The CDR3 has 12 residues. V shed 2 bases and J shed 3 bases, with 4 bases lying between them. In DNA form, the CDR3 reads TGTGCCATCAGTGAGGTGGAAGAGACCCAGTACTTC. This codes for CAISEVEETQYF.

V usage is TRBV10-2 and J usage is TRBJ2-5, with TRBD2 matching 10 bases. The junction had 9 bases not matched to a gene; V was cut back by 8 bases and J by 3 bases. The germline V gene encodes CDR1 WSHSY and CDR2 SAAADI. The CDR3 totals 15 residues. CDR3 nucleotide sequence: TGCGCCAGCTTCCCGGGACTAGCGAGAAAAGAGACCCAGTACTTC. Protein sequence: CASFPGLARKETQYF.

This clone appeared a few times. The V and J genes are TRBV30 and TRBJ2-5, with D unclear. The better agreement between TRBJ2-7 and the DNA end casts doubt on the J call. This CDR3 comprises 17 residues. The germline gives CDR1 GTSNPN, CDR2 SVGIG (reference sequence). CDR3: CAWSDPRLRAHSYEQYF. The CDR3 DNA sequence: TGTGCCTGGAGTGACCCCCGCCTACGGGCGCACTCCTACGAGCAGTACTTC.

Concerning this clone: Germline and junction disagree at one end, which may indicate a read error. The chain has TRBV5-1 and TRBJ2-7; D not resolved. This CDR3 has 15 residues. Germline-derived CDR1 and CDR2 are SGHRS and YFSETQ. In nucleotides, the CDR3 is TGCGCCAGCAGCTTGGGACCCGAAAGCTCCTGCGAGCAGTACTTC. This sequence encodes CASSLGPESSCEQYF.

This clone was seen only once. The V gene is TRBV7-2, the J gene TRBJ1-4; no reliable D call. The V end lost 1 base, the J end lost 5 bases, and 8 bases lay between the germline ends. Germline V gene data show CDR1 as SGHTA and CDR2 as FQGNSA. The CDR3 has 14 residues. CDR3 nucleotide sequence: TGTGCCAGCAGCTTAGGGGCAGCAAATGAAAAACTGTTTTTT. Protein sequence: CASSLGAANEKLFF.

The genes are TRBV5-6 and TRBJ2-7, with D possibly matching TRBD1 (6 bases). Germline V lookup: CDR1 SGHDT, CDR2 YYEEEE. The CDR3 runs 16 residues. Trimming removed 0 bases from V and 0 bases from J, with 13 bases in between. CDR3 coding DNA: TGTGCCAGCAGCTTGGAGGGGGTCGCCTACTCCTACGAGCAGTACTTC. Its protein is CASSLEGVAYSYEQYF.

The J gene is TRBJ2-1, the V gene TRBV10-3; 9 bases match TRBD2. The ends lost 1 base at V and 6 bases at J; junction bases unmatched: 7. This CDR3 spans 16 amino acids. Germline lookup yields CDR1 ENHRY and CDR2 SYGVKD. Here the CDR3 reads CAISEYGTSRTNEQFF. In DNA form, the CDR3 reads TGTGCCATCAGTGAGTATGGGACTAGCCGGACCAATGAGCAGTTCTTC.

The chain has TRBV12-5 and TRBJ2-1, with 7 nucleotides matching TRBD1. The CDR3 contains 13 residues. Germline V gives CDR1 LGHNT, CDR2 FRNRAP. V dropped 5 bases and J dropped 8; count of bases not matched to a gene: 6. The CDR3 loop reads CASGNYRGDEQFF. Written as DNA, the CDR3 is TGTGCTAGTGGTAATTACAGGGGCGATGAGCAGTTCTTC.

In this sample, this clone turned up a few times. The chain combines TRBV15 with TRBJ1-3; the match to TRBD1 covers 10 bases. V trimming: 5 bases; J trimming: 4 bases; junction bases outside the gene matches: 8. The germline V gene encodes CDR1 LNHNV and CDR2 YYDKDF (reference sequence). This CDR3 comprises 16 residues. The CDR3 bases are TGTGCCACCAGCGATGGTGGACAGGGGGTCGGAAACACCATATATTTT. Translating it yields CATSDGGQGVGNTIYF.

As for this clone: This sample includes further DNA sequences coding for the same CDR3. This chain uses TRBV6-5 with TRBJ1-5; TRBD1 matches 8 bases. The CDR3 covers 14 residues. The junction had 2 bases not matched to a gene; V was cut back by 5 bases and J by 2 bases. CDR1 is MNHEY, CDR2 SVGAGI, per germline. The CDR3 nucleotides are TGTGCCAGCAGTCCGACAGGGGGCAATCAGCCCCAGCATTTT. Translation gives CASSPTGGNQPQHF.

This chain connects TRBV2 to TRBJ1-1; D ambiguous. Germline V CDR1 and CDR2: SNHLY, FYNNEI. CDR3 size: 13 residues. Trimming removed 7 bases from V and 1 base from J, with 10 bases in between. CDR3 sequence: CASTEEENTEAFF. CDR3 in DNA: TGTGCCAGCACGGAAGAAGAGAACACTGAAGCTTTCTTT.

This clone was observed a handful of times. Other DNA sequences within the sample encode an identical CDR3. The rearrangement joins TRBV30 to TRBJ1-5; D perhaps matches TRBD1 (5 bases). Germline CDR1 and CDR2: GTSNPN and SVGIG (reference sequence). V shed 3 bases and J shed 0 bases, with 6 bases lying between them. This CDR3 has 13 amino acids. CDR3 nucleotides: TGTGCCTGGAGGACAGATAGCAATCAGCCCCAGCATTTT. Encoded protein: CAWRTDSNQPQHF.

This chain connects TRBV28 to TRBJ1-5, with 7 bases lining up with TRBD1. J lost 7 bases, V lost 2 bases, and 8 bases had no gene match. This CDR3 region has 15 residues. Germline CDR1 reads MDHEN; CDR2 reads SYDVKM. CDR3 DNA sequence: TGTGCCAGCAGTTTAGTTTCAGGGGGTGGGCAGCCCCAGCATTTT. Translating gives CASSLVSGGGQPQHF.

The rearrangement joins TRBV2 to TRBJ1-2, with TRBD1 matching over 8 bases. The CDR3 is 17 amino acids. The V gene end was trimmed by 1 base and the J gene end by 4 bases; junction bases not matched to a gene: 11. Germline-derived CDR1 and CDR2 are SNHLY and FYNNEI. The DNA for the CDR3 is TGTGCCAGCAGTGAAGGGGGGGACAGGAGACAGATCTATGGCTACACCTTC. The encoded protein is CASSEGGDRRQIYGYTF.

The rearrangement links TRBV5-4 to TRBJ2-7; TRBD2 is a possible D gene (6 bases). Germline CDR1 is SGHNT and CDR2 is YYREEE (reference sequence). V gave up 0 bases and J gave up 2 bases, with 12 bases separating them. The CDR3 covers 15 residues. The CDR3 coding sequence is TGTGCCAGCAGCTTGGCCGGTAGCGGAACCTACGAGCAGTACTTC. It translates to CASSLAGSGTYEQYF.

The genes are TRBV7-2 and TRBJ1-5; TRBD1 is a possible D gene (6 bases). This CDR3 comprises 13 residues. CDR1 is SGHTA, CDR2 FQGNSA, per germline. Trimming removed 4 bases from V and 2 bases from J, with 6 bases in between. Here the CDR3 DNA reads TGTGCCAGCAGCTACAGGGGCAATCAGCCCCAGCATTTT. It specifies CASSYRGNQPQHF. Full variable domain (missing parts from reference TRBV7-2 and TRBJ1-5): GAGVSQSPSNKVTEKGKDVELRCDPISGHTALYWYRQSLGQGLEFLIYFQGNSAPDKSGLPSDRFSAERTGGSVSTLTIQRTQQEDSAVYLCASSYRGNQPQHFGDGTRLSIL.

This clone is a singleton in its sample. The gene calls are TRBV5-1 and TRBJ2-3; D remains unclear. V lost 0 bases to trimming and J lost 2 bases, with 10 bases between them. Germline V gene data show CDR1 as SGHRS and CDR2 as YFSETQ. There are 15 residues in the CDR3. CDR3 amino acids: CASSLVARNTDTQYF. In DNA form, the CDR3 reads TGCGCCAGCAGCTTGGTGGCGCGGAACACAGATACGCAGTATTTT.

This chain joins TRBV9 and TRBJ2-1; unclear D gene. CDR1 and CDR2 (germline): SGDLS, YYNGEE. The CDR3 length is 15 residues. The ends were cut back, 2 bases at V and 1 base at J, with 10 bases in the middle. CDR3: CASSVAPTSYNEQFF. In nucleotides, the CDR3 is TGTGCCAGCAGCGTGGCCCCCACGTCCTACAATGAGCAGTTCTTC.

The J gene is TRBJ2-7, the V gene TRBV9; D gene uncertain. Deletions cut 0 bases from V and 5 bases from J, with 12 bases between. The CDR3 spans 14 residues. The germline gives CDR1 SGDLS, CDR2 YYNGEE. CDR3 coding DNA: TGTGCCAGCAGCGTAGGAAGCGTGCTCGACGAGCAGTACTTC. Protein product: CASSVGSVLDEQYF.

The chain recombines TRBV19 with TRBJ1-1, with D uncertain. The CDR3 has 14 residues. Between the trimmed V and J ends, which lost 5 bases and 10 bases, there was a span of 20 bases. CDR1 and CDR2 (germline): LNHDA, SQIVND (reference sequence). The CDR3 DNA reads TGTGCCAGTAGTCCGCCTAGCAACTCGGGTGGAGCTTTCTTT. It translates to CASSPPSNSGGAFF. The variable domain in full, completed from reference TRBV19 and TRBJ1-1, reads DGGITQSPKYLFRKEGQNVTLSCEQNLNHDAMYWYRQDPGQGLRLIYYSQIVNDFQKGDIAEGYSVSREKKESFPLTVTSAQKNPTAFYLCASSPPSNSGGAFFGQGTRLTVV.